Shown below are 14 T cell receptor beta chains from a single sample sequenced in a study of T cells in Graves' hyperthyroidism and ophthalmopathy. Regions amplified from RNA transcripts were the TCR beta CDR3 regions. HTBI primers were the set used in a first-round RT-PCR of the TCR CDR3. TCRdb reprocessed the multiplex PCR reads with MiXCR, giving one entry per CDR3 protein. The data contain 400,000 to 450,000 distinct CDR3 sequences, over 12% of them singletons. Sequencing input: blood. The receptors here all came from a man younger than 30 with Graves' ophthalmopathy.

The chain combines TRBV5-4 with TRBJ2-7, with TRBD2 identical over 11 bases. The ends lost 5 bases at V and 4 bases at J; junction bases unmatched: 5. The CDR3 runs to 14 residues. CDR1 is SGHNT, CDR2 YYREEE, per germline (reference sequence). CDR3 in amino acids: CASSLLAGVYEQYF. DNA of the CDR3: TGTGCCAGCAGTCTACTAGCGGGAGTTTACGAGCAGTACTTC.

This clonotype was counted many times. The chain employs TRBV7-8 and TRBJ2-1; no clear D gene. Deletions cut 1 base from V and 9 bases from J, with 19 bases between. This CDR3 is 16 amino acids long. Germline values: CDR1 SGHVS, CDR2 FQNEAQ. The CDR3 region is CASSLGVTGAASEQFF. The CDR3 DNA reads TGTGCCAGCAGCTTAGGGGTAACGGGTGCTGCAAGTGAGCAGTTCTTC.

Ten or more counts support this clonotype. This rearrangement joins TRBV11-3 to TRBJ2-7, with 8 bases aligning to TRBD2. Losses at the gene ends were 3 bases for V and 9 bases for J; bases not matched to a gene: 1. In germline, CDR1 is SGHNT, CDR2 YENEEA. This CDR3 is built from 11 residues. CDR3 nucleotides: TGTGCCAGCAGCTTTAGCGGGGTGCAGTACTTC. It yields the protein CASSFSGVQYF.

This clonotype was recorded many times. The V call is TRBV6-1, the J call TRBJ2-7; no reliable D call. CDR3 length: 14 amino acids. The V and J ends lost 6 bases and 3 bases respectively, with 15 bases between them. Germline V lookup: CDR1 MNHNS, CDR2 SASEGT. The CDR3 bases are TGTGCCAGCAGCCCTTCGTCCCCCCTCTACGAGCAGTACTTC. Its protein product is CASSPSSPLYEQYF.

This clonotype was counted many times. The rearrangement joins TRBV5-1 to TRBJ2-3, with D possibly TRBD2 on 6 matching bases. From germline, CDR1 is SGHRS and CDR2 YFSETQ. The V gene lost 2 bases and the J gene lost 1 base, with 14 bases spanning the gap. CDR3 size: 16 residues. The CDR3 reads CASSFSGTPGTDTQYF. The CDR3 bases are TGCGCCAGCAGCTTTTCCGGGACTCCTGGCACAGATACGCAGTATTTT. Full variable domain (remainder filled in from reference TRBV5-1 and TRBJ2-3): KAGVTQTPRYLIKTRGQQVTLSCSPISGHRSVSWYQQTPGQGLQFLFEYFSETQRNKGNFPGRFSGRQFSNSRSEMNVSTLELGDSALYLCASSFSGTPGTDTQYFGPGTRLTVL.

This clonotype has just a few counts. The CDR3 nucleotides read TGCGCCAGCAGCCAAGTACTCAGCTATGGCTACACCTTC. Translating gives CASSQVLSYGYTF. The J gene is TRBJ1-2, the V gene TRBV4-1; D unclear. Germline loops: CDR1 MGHRA, CDR2 YSYEKL. The CDR3 contains 13 residues. Trimming removed 1 base at V and 4 bases at J, with 7 bases between.

Ten or more counts support this clonotype. The chain recombines TRBV13 with TRBJ2-5, with unresolved D. Germline loops: CDR1 PRHDT, CDR2 FYEKMQ (reference sequence). The CDR3 runs 16 residues. Trimming cost V 2 bases and J 4 bases, with 17 bases left between them. The CDR3 sequence: CASSLYSSRNLETQYF. CDR3 in DNA: TGTGCCAGCAGCTTATACTCTTCTAGAAACCTAGAGACCCAGTACTTC.

This clonotype was seen many times. The DNA for the CDR3 is TGCGCCAGCAGCTACCTAGGCAACACCGGGGAGCTGTTTTTT. Protein product: CASSYLGNTGELFF. This sequence joins TRBV5-1 and TRBJ2-2; unclear D gene. The V and J ends lost 3 bases and 2 bases respectively, with 8 bases between them. The germline V gene encodes CDR1 SGHRS and CDR2 YFSETQ. The CDR3 runs 14 residues.

This clonotype was recorded at least ten times. The rearrangement joins TRBV2 to TRBJ1-2, with 7 bases matching TRBD1. The CDR3 is 14 amino acids. The germline CDR1 and CDR2 sequences are SNHLY and FYNNEI. The V and J ends lost 3 bases and 3 bases, in that order; junction bases with no gene match: 4. Written as DNA, the CDR3 is TGTGCCAGCAGTGACCCTGGACAGGACTATGGCTACACCTTC. Protein sequence: CASSDPGQDYGYTF.

The chain carries TRBV6-9 and TRBJ1-1; TRBD1 aligns across 9 bases. This CDR3 spans 16 amino acids. Germline CDR1 MNHGY, CDR2 SVAAGI. With V trimmed by 4 bases and J by 0 bases, 6 bases remained unmatched. For the CDR3, the DNA is TGTGCCAGCAGTTCCGGACAGGGGCGCCTGAACACTGAAGCTTTCTTT. Its translation: CASSSGQGRLNTEAFF.

At least ten counts were recorded for this clonotype. J is TRBJ2-3 and V is TRBV6-4; TRBD2 agrees at 14 bases. Trimming took 0 bases from V and 4 from J; bases not matched to a gene: 0. Germline V gene data show CDR1 as MRHNA and CDR2 as SNTAGT. The CDR3 extends over 16 amino acids. The CDR3 DNA reads TGTGCCAGCAGTGACTCGACTAGCGGGGGGGCAGATACGCAGTATTTT. Protein: CASSDSTSGGADTQYF.

This clonotype was seen at least ten times. The chain is built from TRBV20-1 and TRBJ1-2; D uncertain. CDR3 size: 12 residues. The germline V gene encodes CDR1 DFQATT and CDR2 SNEGSKA (reference sequence). V lost 3 bases, J lost 0 bases, and 5 bases lay in between. The CDR3 loop reads CSASTANYGYTF. Written as DNA, the CDR3 is TGCAGTGCTAGTACAGCTAACTATGGCTACACCTTC.

The chain uses TRBV5-5 and TRBJ2-7; D is unresolved. From germline, CDR1 is SGHKS and CDR2 YYEKEE (reference sequence). CDR3 size: 14 residues. Trimming shortened V by 3 bases and J by 3 bases, and 13 bases separated the two germline ends. The CDR3 sequence: CASSWRHQGYEQYF. As DNA, the CDR3 is TGTGCCAGCAGCTGGAGACATCAAGGCTACGAGCAGTACTTC.

The chain carries TRBV7-8 and TRBJ2-7, with D possibly matching TRBD2 (7 bases). The germline V gene has CDR1 SGHVS and CDR2 FQNEAQ. The CDR3 consists of 16 residues. V lost 2 bases and J lost 6, with 20 bases in between. CDR3 loop: CASSLTSRGGPSEQYF. In DNA, the CDR3 is TGTGCCAGCAGCTTAACATCTAGGGGGGGGCCATCCGAGCAGTACTTC.